These T cell receptor beta chains were read from a single sample in a study of cytomegalovirus exposure and HLA in healthy donors. Repertoires were generated with immunoSEQ multiplex PCR, while TCRdb's copy carries only in-frame clones and drops some. Among some 160,000 clones listed, around 10% were seen once. The sample comprised PBMCs. These receptors came from a male donor in good health and CMV-seronegative. The CDR3 runs from the conserved cysteine through the conserved F or W. The D gene is left open where the match is weak. Not every row has a clone size; where given, it reads once, few, many or a size class.

j_call d_call clone_size v_call cdr3_nt cdr3_aa
TRBJ1-1 NA NA TRBV5-1 TGCGCCAGCAGCTTGGCCTGGGACAACGGAATGAACACTGAAGCTTTCTTT CASSLAWDNGMNTEAFF
TRBJ2-2 TRBD1 few TRBV4-3 TGCGCCAGCAGCCGGGACAGGGGATACACCGGGGAGCTGTTTTTT CASSRDRGYTGELFF
TRBJ2-7 TRBD1 NA TRBV5-1 TGCGCCAGCAGCTTGATCGGGGGTAAGACAGGGGGCGAGCAGTACTTC CASSLIGGKTGGEQYF
TRBJ2-1 NA few TRBV6-1 TGTGCCAGCAGCTCGGGACTCCACACCTACAATGAGCAGTTCTTC CASSSGLHTYNEQFF
TRBJ1-5 NA NA TRBV27 TGTGCCAGCAGTTTATCCTACAATCAGCCCCAGCATTTT CASSLSYNQPQHF
TRBJ2-5 NA few TRBV11-1 TGTGCCAGCAGCTCTCAGGGAGAGACCCAGTACTTC CASSSQGETQYF
TRBJ2-7 TRBD2 few TRBV7-2 TGTGCCAGCAGCCAAGGGACTACATACGAGCAGTACTTC CASSQGTTYEQYF
TRBJ2-7 NA few TRBV4-3 TGCGCCAGCAGCCAAGTGGCAGGGCGCTACGAGCAGTACTTC CASSQVAGRYEQYF
TRBJ2-2 NA few TRBV11-2 TGTGCCAGCAGCTTAGCCCCAGGGCGAGGCACCGGGGAGCTGTTTTTT CASSLAPGRGTGELFF
TRBJ1-1 NA NA TRBV27 TGTGCCAGCAGACCTAGGGGGAACACTGAAGCTTTCTTT CASRPRGNTEAFF
TRBJ1-1 NA NA TRBV7-3 TGTGCCAGCAAGGGGGGGGACACTGAAGCTTTCTTT CASKGGDTEAFF
TRBJ1-2 TRBD1 few TRBV6-5 TGTGCCAGCAGTTCTGCCGGGACAGGGTTCAGTGGCTACACCTTC CASSSAGTGFSGYTF
TRBJ2-5 TRBD1 few TRBV19 TGTGCCAGTAGTCAGACCGGGACAGCCCAAGAGACCCAGTACTTC CASSQTGTAQETQYF
TRBJ2-3 NA NA TRBV28 TGTGCCAGCTTCGATTACGGAGGGCCTACAGATACGCAGTATTTT CASFDYGGPTDTQYF
TRBJ1-5 NA few TRBV2 TGTGCCAGCAGTGTGAGGACAGTGAGCAATCAGCCCCAGCATTTT CASSVRTVSNQPQHF
TRBJ1-5 TRBD1 few TRBV7-8 TGTGCCAGCAGCCCGGACAGGGGCAATCAGCCCCAGCATTTT CASSPDRGNQPQHF